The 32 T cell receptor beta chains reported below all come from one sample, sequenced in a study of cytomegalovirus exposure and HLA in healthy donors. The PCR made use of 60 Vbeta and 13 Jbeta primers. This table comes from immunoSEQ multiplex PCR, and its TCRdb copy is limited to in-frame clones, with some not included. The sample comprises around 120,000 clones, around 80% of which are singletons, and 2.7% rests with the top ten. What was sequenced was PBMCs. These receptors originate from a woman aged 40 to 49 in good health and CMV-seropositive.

In DNA, the CDR3 is TGTGCCACCAGCAGAGCGCCTAGCGGCGAGCAGTACTTC. It specifies CATSRAPSGEQYF. J is TRBJ2-7 and V is TRBV15; 7 bases map to TRBD2. CDR1 is LNHNV and CDR2 is YYDKDF in the germline V gene (reference sequence). The CDR3 is made up of 13 amino acids. Trimming cost V 1 base and J 6 bases; bases outside gene matches: 3. The full variable domain, rest sourced from reference TRBV15 and TRBJ2-7, is DAMVIQNPRYQVTQFGKPVTLSCSQTLNHNVMYWYQQKSSQAPKLLFHYYDKDFNNEADTPDNFQSRRPNTSFCFLDIRSPGLGDTAMYLCATSRAPSGEQYFGPGTRLTVT.

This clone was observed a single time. CDR3 amino acids: CASSLGHYEQYF. CDR3 coding DNA: TGTGCCAGCAGCTTAGGACACTACGAGCAGTACTTC. The genes are TRBV5-6 and TRBJ2-7; possible D gene TRBD1, 5 bases. This CDR3 comprises 12 residues. The V end lost 2 bases, the J end lost 3 bases, and 6 bases lay between the germline ends. Germline CDR1 and CDR2: SGHDT and YYEEEE.

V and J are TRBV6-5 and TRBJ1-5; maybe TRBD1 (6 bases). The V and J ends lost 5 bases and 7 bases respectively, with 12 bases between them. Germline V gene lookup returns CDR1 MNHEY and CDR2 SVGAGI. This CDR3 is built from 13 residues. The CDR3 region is CASSPGGGQPQHF. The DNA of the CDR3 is TGTGCCAGCAGTCCGGGGGGGGGCCAGCCCCAGCATTTT.

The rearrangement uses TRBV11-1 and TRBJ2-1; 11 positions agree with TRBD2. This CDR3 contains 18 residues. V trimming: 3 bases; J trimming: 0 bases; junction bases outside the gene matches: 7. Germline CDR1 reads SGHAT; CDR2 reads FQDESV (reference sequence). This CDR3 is CASSFGTSGLSSYNEQFF. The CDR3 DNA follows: TGTGCCAGCAGCTTTGGGACTAGCGGCCTCAGCTCCTACAATGAGCAGTTCTTC.

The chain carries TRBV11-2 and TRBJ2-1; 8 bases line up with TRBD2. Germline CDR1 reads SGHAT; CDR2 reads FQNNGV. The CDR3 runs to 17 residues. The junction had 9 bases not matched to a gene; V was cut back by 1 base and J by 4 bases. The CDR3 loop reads CASSLGQSSGPYNEQFF. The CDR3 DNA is TGTGCCAGCAGCTTAGGCCAGTCTAGCGGGCCGTACAATGAGCAGTTCTTC.

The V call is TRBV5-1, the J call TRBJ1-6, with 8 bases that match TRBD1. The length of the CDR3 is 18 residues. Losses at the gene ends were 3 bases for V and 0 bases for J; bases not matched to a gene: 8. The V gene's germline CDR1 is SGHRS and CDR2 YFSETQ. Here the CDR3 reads CASSSGQGGSSYNSPLHF. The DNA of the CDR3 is TGCGCCAGCAGCTCTGGACAGGGAGGAAGCTCCTATAATTCACCCCTCCACTTT.

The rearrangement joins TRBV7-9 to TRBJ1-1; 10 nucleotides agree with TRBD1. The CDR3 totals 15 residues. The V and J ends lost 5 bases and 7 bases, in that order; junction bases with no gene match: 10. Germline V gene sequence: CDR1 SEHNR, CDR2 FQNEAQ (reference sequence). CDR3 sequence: CASSAKPGQGSEAFF. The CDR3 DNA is TGTGCCAGCAGCGCCAAACCGGGACAGGGGAGTGAAGCTTTCTTT.

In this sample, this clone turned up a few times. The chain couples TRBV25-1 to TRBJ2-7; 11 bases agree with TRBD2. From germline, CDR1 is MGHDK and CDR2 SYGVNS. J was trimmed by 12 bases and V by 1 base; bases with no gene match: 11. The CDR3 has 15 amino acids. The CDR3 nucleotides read TGTGCCAGCAGTGAATTGGGGGGACTAGCGGCCCATCGGTACTTC. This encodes CASSELGGLAAHRYF.

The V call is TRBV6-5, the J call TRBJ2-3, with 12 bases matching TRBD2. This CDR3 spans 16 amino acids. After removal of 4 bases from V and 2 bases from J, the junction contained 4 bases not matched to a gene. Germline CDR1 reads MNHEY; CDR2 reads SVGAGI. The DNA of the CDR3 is TGTGCCAGCAGTTCTAGCGGGGGGGGACCCACAGATACGCAGTATTTT. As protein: CASSSSGGGPTDTQYF.

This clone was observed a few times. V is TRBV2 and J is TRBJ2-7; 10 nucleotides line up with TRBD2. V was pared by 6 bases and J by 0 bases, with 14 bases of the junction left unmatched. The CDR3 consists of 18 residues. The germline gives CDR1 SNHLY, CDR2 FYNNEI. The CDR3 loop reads CASRIPGTSAKSSYEQYF. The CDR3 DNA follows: TGTGCCAGCAGAATCCCCGGGACTAGCGCAAAAAGCTCCTACGAGCAGTACTTC.

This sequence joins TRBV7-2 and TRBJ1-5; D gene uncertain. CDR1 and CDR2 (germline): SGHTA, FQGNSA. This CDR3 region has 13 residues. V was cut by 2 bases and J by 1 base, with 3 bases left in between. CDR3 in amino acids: CASSLQSNQPQHF. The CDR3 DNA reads TGTGCCAGCAGCTTACAAAGCAATCAGCCCCAGCATTTT.

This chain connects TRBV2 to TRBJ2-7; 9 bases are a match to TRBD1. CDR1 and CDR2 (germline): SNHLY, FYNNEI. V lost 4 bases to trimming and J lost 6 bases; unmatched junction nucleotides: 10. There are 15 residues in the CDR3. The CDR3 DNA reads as TGTGCCAGCAGTGGTACAGGGGGCAGACTGGGCGAGCAGTACTTC. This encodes CASSGTGGRLGEQYF.

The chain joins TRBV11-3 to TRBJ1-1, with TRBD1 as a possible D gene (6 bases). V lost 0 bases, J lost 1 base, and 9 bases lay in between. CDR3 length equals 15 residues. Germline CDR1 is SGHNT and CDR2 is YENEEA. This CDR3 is CASSLDGTKNTEAFF. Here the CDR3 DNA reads TGTGCCAGCAGCTTAGATGGGACAAAGAACACTGAAGCTTTCTTT.

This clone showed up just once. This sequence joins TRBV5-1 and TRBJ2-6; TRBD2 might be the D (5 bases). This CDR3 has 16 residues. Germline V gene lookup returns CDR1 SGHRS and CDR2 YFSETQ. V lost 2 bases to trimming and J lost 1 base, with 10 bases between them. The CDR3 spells CASSFNPGSGANVLTF. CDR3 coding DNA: TGCGCCAGCAGCTTCAATCCGGGGTCTGGGGCCAACGTCCTGACTTTC.

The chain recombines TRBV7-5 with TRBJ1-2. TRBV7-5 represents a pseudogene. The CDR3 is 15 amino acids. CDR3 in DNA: TGTGCCAGAAGCTTAGGACTGAGAACGAACTATGGCTACACCTTC. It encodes CARSLGLRTNYGYTF.

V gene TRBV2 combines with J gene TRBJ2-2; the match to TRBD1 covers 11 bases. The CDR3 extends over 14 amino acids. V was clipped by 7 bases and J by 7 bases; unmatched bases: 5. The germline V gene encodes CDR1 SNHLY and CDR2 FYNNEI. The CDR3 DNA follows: TGTGCCAGCAATGGACAGGGGGCGGTCGGGGAGCTGTTTTTT. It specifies CASNGQGAVGELFF.

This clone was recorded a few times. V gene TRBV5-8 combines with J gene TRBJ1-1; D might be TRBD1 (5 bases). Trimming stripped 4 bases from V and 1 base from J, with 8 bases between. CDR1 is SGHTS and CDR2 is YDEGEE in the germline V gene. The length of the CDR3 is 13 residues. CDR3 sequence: CASSPDTNTEAFF. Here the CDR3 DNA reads TGTGCCAGCAGCCCGGACACGAACACTGAAGCTTTCTTT. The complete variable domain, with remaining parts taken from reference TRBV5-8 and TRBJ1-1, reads EAGVTQSPTHLIKTRGQQATLRCSPISGHTSVYWYQQALGLGLQFLLWYDEGEERNRGNFPPRFSGRQFPNYSSELNVNALELEDSALYLCASSPDTNTEAFFGQGTRLTVV.

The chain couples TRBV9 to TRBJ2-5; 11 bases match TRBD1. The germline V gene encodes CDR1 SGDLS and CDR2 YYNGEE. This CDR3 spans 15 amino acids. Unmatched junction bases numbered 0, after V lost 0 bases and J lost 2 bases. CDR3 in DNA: TGTGCCAGCAGCGTAGGGGACAGGGGGCAAGAGACCCAGTACTTC. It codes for CASSVGDRGQETQYF.

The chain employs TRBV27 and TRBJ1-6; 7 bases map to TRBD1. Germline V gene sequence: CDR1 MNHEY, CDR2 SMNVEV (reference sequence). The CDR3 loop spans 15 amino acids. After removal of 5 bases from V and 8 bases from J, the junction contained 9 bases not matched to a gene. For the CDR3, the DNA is TGTGCCAGCAGTCTAGAGACAGGGAGGCATTCACCCCTCCACTTT. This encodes CASSLETGRHSPLHF.

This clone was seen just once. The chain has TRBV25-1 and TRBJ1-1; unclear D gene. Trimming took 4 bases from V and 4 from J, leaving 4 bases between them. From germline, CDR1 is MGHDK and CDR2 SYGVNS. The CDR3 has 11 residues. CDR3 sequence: CASSAITEAFF. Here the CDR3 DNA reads TGTGCCAGCAGTGCCATCACTGAAGCTTTCTTT.

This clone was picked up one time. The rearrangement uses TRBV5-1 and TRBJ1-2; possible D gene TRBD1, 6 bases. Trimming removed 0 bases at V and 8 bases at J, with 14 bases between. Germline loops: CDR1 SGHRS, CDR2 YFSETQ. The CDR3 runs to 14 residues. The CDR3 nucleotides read TGCGCCAGCAGCTTGGCCCGGGGGGCTGAGGGCTACACCTTC. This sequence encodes CASSLARGAEGYTF.

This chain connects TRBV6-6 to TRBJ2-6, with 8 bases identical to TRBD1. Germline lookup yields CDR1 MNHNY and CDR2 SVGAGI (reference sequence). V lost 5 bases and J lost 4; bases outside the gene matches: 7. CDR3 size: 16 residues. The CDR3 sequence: CASSNKDRAGANVLTF. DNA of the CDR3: TGTGCCAGCAGTAACAAGGACAGGGCCGGGGCCAACGTCCTGACTTTC.

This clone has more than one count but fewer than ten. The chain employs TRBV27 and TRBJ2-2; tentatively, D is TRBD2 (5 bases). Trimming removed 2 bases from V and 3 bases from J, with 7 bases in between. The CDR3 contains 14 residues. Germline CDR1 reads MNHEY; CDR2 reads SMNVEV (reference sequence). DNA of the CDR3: TGTGCCAGCAGTTTACCGGACTACACCGGGGAGCTGTTTTTT. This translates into CASSLPDYTGELFF.

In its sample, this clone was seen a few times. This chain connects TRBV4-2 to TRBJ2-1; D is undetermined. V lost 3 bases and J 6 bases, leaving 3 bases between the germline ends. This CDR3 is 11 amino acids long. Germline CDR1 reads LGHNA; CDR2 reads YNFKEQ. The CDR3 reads CASSHINEQFF. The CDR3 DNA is TGTGCCAGCAGCCATATCAATGAGCAGTTCTTC.

CDR3 sequence reads: CASSNYGQGTDTQYF. CDR3 DNA: TGTGCCAGCAGTAACTATGGACAGGGCACAGATACGCAGTATTTT. The chain couples TRBV6-1 to TRBJ2-3; 7 bases match TRBD1. The CDR3 runs to 15 residues. CDR1 is MNHNS, CDR2 SASEGT, per germline. With V trimmed by 5 bases and J by 1 base, 6 bases remained unmatched.

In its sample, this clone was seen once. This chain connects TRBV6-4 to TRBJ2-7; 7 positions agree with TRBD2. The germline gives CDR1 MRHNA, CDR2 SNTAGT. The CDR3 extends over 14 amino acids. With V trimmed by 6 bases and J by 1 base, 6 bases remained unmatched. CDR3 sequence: CASSKEGGSYEQYF. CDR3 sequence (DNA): TGTGCCAGCAGCAAGGAGGGAGGGTCCTACGAGCAGTACTTC.

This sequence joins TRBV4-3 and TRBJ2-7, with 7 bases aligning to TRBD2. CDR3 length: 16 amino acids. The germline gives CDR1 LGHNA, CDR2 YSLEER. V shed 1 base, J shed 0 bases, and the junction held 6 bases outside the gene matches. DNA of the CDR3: TGCGCCAGCAGCCAAGTTCTAGCGGACCCCTCCTACGAGCAGTACTTC. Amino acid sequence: CASSQVLADPSYEQYF.

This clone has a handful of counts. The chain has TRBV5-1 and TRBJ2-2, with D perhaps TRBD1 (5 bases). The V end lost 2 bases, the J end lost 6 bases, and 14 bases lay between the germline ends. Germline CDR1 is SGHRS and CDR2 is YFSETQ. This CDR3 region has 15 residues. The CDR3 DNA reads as TGCGCCAGCAGCTTCGGGCCTCAGGGTTCCGGGGAGCTGTTTTTT. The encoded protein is CASSFGPQGSGELFF.

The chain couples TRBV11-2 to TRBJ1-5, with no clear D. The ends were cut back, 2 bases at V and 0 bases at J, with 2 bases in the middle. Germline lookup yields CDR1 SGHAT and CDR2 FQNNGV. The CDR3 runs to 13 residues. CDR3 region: CASSLYSNQPQHF. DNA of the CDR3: TGTGCCAGCAGCTTATATAGCAATCAGCCCCAGCATTTT.

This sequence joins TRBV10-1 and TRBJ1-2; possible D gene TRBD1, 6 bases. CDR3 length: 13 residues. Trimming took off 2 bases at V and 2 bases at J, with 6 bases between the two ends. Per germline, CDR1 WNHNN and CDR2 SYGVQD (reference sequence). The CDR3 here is CASSEGQNYGYTF. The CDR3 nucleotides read TGCGCCAGCAGTGAGGGACAGAACTATGGCTACACCTTC.

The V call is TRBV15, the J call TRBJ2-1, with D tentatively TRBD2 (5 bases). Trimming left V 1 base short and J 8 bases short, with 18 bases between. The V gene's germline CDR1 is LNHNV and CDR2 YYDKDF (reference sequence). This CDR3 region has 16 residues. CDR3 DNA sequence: TGTGCCACCAGCAGAGCGATCGGACTCCCTTGGGATGAGCAGTTCTTC. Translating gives CATSRAIGLPWDEQFF.

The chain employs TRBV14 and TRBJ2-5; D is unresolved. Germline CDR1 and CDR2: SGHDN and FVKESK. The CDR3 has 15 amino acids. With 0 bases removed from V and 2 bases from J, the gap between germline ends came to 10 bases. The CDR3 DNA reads TGTGCCAGCAGCCAAGATCCAGGTCCTCAAGAGACCCAGTACTTC. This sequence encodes CASSQDPGPQETQYF.